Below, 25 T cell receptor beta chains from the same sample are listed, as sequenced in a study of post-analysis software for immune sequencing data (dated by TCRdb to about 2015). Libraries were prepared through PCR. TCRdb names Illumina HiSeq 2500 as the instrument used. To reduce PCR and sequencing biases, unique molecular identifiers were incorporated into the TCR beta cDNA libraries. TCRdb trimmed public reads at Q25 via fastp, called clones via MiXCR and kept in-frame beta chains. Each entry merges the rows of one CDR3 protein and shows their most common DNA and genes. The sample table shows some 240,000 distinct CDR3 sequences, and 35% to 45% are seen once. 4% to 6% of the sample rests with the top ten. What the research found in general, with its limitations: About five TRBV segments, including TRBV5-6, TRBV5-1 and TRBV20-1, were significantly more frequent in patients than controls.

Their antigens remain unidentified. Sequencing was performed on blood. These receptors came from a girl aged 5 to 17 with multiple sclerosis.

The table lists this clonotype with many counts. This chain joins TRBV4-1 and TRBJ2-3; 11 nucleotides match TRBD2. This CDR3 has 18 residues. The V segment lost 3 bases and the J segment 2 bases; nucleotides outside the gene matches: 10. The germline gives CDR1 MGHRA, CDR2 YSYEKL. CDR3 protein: CASSHSPGLAALTDTQYF. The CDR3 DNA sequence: TGCGCCAGCAGCCATTCCCCGGGACTAGCGGCCCTCACAGATACGCAGTATTTT.

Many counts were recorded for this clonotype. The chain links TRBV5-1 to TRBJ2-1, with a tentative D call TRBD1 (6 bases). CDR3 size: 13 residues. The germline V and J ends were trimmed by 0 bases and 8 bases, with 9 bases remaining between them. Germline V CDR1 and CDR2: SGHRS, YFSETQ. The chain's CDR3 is CASSLGQADEQFF. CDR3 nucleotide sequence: TGCGCCAGCAGCTTGGGACAGGCCGATGAGCAGTTCTTC.

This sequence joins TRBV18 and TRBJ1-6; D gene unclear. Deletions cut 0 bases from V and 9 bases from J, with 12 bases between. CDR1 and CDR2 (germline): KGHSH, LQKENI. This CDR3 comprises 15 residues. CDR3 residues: CASSPPSRSGSPLHF. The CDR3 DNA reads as TGTGCCAGCTCACCACCCTCCAGGTCGGGTTCACCCCTCCACTTT.

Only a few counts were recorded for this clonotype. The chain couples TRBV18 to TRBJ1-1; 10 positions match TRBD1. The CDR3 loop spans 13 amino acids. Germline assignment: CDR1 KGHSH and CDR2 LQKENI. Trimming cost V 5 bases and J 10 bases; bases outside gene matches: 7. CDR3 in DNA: TGTGCCAGCTCATCCGGGACAGGGGAAGGAGCTTTCTTT. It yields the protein CASSSGTGEGAFF.

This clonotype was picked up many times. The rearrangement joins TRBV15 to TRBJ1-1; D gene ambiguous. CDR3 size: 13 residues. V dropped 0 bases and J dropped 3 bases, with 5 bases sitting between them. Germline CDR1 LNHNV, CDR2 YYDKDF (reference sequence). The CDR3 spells CATSRDLDTEAFF. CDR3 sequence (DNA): TGTGCCACCAGCAGAGATTTGGACACTGAAGCTTTCTTT.

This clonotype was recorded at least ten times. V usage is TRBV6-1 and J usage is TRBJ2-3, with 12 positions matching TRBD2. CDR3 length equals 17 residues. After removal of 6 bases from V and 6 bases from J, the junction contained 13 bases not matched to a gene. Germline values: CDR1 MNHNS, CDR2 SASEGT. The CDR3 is CASSLGTSGPPVDTQYF. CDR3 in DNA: TGTGCCAGCAGCCTGGGGACTAGCGGGCCGCCTGTGGATACGCAGTATTTT.

The CDR3, as DNA: TGTGCCAGCAACATACGGACAGGGAGCTACAATGAGCAGTTCTTC. It encodes CASNIRTGSYNEQFF. The chain links TRBV12-3 or TRBV12-4 to TRBJ2-1, with TRBD1 matching over 8 bases. V gave up 7 bases and J gave up 3 bases; unmatched junction bases: 8. CDR3 length: 15 amino acids.

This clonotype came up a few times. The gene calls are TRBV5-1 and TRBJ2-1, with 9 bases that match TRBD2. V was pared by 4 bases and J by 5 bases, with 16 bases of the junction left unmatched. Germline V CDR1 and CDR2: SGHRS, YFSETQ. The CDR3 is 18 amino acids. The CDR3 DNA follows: TGCGCCAGCAGCCCCGCCGCCGTTAGCGGGGGTGCACACAATGAGCAGTTCTTC. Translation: CASSPAAVSGGAHNEQFF.

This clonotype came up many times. CDR3 in amino acids: CASSSDRDFSNQPQHF. DNA of the CDR3: TGTGCCAGCAGCTCCGACAGGGACTTTAGCAATCAGCCCCAGCATTTT. The rearrangement joins TRBV6-1 to TRBJ1-5; 7 bases agree with TRBD1. Looked up from germline, CDR1 is MNHNS and CDR2 is SASEGT. The CDR3 loop spans 16 amino acids. Trimming took 6 bases from V and 0 from J; bases not matched to a gene: 8.

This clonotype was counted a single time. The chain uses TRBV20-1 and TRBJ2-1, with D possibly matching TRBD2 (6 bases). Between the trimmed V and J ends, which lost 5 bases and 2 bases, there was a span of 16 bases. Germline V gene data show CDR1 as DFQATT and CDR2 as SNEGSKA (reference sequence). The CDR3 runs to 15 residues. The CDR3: CSAPSSDLTYNEQFF. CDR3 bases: TGCAGTGCTCCCTCTAGCGACTTGACCTACAATGAGCAGTTCTTC.

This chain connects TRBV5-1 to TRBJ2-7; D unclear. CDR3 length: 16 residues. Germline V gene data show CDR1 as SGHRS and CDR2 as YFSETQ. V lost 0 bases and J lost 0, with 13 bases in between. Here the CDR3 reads CASSLGPGRISYEQYF. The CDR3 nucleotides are TGCGCCAGCAGCTTGGGGCCTGGACGGATCTCCTACGAGCAGTACTTC.

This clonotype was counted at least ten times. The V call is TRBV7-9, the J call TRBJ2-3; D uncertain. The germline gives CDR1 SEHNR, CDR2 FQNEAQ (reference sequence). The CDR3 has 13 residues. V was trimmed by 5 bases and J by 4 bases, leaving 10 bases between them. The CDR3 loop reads CASSGITSDTQYF. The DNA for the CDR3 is TGTGCCAGCAGCGGGATAACTTCAGATACGCAGTATTTT.

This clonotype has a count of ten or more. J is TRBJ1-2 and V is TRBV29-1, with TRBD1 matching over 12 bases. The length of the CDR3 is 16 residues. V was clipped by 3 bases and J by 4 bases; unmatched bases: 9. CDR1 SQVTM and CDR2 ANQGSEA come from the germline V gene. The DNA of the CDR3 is TGCAGCGTTGATCCGGGACAGGGGGCCCATATCTATGGCTACACCTTC. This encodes CSVDPGQGAHIYGYTF.

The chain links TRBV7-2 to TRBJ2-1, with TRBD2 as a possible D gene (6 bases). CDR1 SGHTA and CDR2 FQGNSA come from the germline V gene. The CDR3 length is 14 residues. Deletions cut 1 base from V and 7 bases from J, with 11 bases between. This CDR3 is CASSLVTGDNEQFF. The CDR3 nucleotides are TGTGCCAGCAGCTTAGTAACGGGAGATAATGAGCAGTTCTTC.

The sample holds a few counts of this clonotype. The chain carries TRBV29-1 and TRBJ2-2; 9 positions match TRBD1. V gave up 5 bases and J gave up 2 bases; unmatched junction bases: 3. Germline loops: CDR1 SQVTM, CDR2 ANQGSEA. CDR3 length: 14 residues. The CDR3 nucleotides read TGCAGCGTTTTGACAGGGGGAAACACCGGGGAGCTGTTTTTT. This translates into CSVLTGGNTGELFF.

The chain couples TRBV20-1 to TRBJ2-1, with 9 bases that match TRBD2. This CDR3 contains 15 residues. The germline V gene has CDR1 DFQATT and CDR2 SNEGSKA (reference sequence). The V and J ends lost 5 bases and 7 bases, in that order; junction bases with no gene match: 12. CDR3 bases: TGCAGTGCTCCTCCGGATGGGACTAGCCGGAATGAGCAGTTCTTC. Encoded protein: CSAPPDGTSRNEQFF.

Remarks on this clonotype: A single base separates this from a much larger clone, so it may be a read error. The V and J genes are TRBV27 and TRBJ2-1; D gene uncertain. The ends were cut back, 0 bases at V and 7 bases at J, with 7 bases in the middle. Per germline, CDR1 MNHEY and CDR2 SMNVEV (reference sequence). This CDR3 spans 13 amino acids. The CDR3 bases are TGTGCCAGCAGTTTATCGAGAGCAAATGAGCAGTTCTTC. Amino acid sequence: CASSLSRANEQFF.

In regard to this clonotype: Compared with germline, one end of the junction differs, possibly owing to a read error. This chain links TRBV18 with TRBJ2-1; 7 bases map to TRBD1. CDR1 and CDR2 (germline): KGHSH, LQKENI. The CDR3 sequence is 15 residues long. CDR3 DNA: TGTGCCAACTCACCTCGGGACAGCCCCTACAATGAGCAGTTCTTC. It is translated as CANSPRDSPYNEQFF.

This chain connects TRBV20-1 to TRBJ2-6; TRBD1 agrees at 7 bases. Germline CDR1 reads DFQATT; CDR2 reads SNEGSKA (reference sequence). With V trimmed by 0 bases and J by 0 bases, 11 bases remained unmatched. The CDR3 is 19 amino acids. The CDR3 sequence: CSARDPYGQASSGANVLTF. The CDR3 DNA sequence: TGCAGTGCTAGAGATCCTTACGGACAGGCCAGCTCTGGGGCCAACGTCCTGACTTTC.

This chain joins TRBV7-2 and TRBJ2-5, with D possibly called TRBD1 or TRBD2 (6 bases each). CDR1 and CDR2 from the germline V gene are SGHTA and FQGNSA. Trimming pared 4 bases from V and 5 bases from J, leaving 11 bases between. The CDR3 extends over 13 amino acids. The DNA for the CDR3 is TGTGCCAGCAGCTACCCCGGGGGCGAGACCCAGTACTTC. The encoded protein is CASSYPGGETQYF. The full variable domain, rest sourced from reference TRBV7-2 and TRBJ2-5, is GAGVSQSPSNKVTEKGKDVELRCDPISGHTALYWYRQSLGQGLEFLIYFQGNSAPDKSGLPSDRFSAERTGGSVSTLTIQRTQQEDSAVYLCASSYPGGETQYFGPGTRLLVL.

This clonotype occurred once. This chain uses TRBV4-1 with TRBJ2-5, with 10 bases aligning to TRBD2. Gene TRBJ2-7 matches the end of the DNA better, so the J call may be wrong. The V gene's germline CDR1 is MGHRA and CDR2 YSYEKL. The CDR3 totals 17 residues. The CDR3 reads CASSQGKLAGRRYEQYF. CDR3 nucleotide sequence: TGCGCCAGCAGCCAAGGCAAACTAGCGGGAAGAAGATACGAGCAGTACTTC.

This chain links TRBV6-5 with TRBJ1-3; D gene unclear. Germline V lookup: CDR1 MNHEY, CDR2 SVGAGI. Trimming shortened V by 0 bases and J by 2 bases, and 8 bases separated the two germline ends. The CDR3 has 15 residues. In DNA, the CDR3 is TGTGCCAGCAGTTACTCGATGACGACTGGAAACACCATATATTTT. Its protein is CASSYSMTTGNTIYF.

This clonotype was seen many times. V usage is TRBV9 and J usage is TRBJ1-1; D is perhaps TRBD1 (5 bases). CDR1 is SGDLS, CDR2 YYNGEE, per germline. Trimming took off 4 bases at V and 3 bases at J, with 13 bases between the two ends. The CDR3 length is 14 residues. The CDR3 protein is CASSPRQGYTEAFF. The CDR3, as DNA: TGTGCCAGCAGCCCCCGCCAGGGTTACACTGAAGCTTTCTTT.

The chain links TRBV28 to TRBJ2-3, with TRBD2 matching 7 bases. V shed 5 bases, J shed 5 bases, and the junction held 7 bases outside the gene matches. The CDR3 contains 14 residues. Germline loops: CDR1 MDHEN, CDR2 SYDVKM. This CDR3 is CASSKLALIDTQYF. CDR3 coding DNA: TGTGCCAGCAGTAAACTAGCGTTAATAGATACGCAGTATTTT.

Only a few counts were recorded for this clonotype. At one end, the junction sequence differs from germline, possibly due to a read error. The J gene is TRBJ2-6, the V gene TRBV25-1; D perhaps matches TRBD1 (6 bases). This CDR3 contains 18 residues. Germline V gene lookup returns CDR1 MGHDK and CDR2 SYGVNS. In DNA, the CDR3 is TGTGTCAGCAGTGAAGAAAAACAGGGAGTCTCTGGGGCCAACGTCCTGACTTTC. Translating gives CVSSEEKQGVSGANVLTF.